The 10 T cell receptor beta chains in this list originate from one sample, sequenced in a study of response to subunit inactivated influenza vaccine. One entry per CDR3 protein, called by TCRdb with MiXCR from the RT-PCR reads. The data contain more than 400,000 distinct CDR3 sequences, over 9.5% of them singletons. Sample: PBMCs from blood, taken 35 to 45 days after vaccination. These receptor sequences come from a man between 50 and 59 years old who received an inactivated influenza vaccine.

This clonotype was seen repeatedly, ten times or more. The chain combines TRBV29-1 with TRBJ1-4; the D is unclear. The ends were cut back, 4 bases at V and 1 base at J, with 4 bases in the middle. From germline, CDR1 is SQVTM and CDR2 ANQGSEA. The CDR3 covers 12 residues. CDR3 residues: CSVALTNEKLFF. CDR3 DNA: TGCAGCGTTGCCCTAACTAATGAAAAACTGTTTTTT.

At least ten counts were recorded for this clonotype. The rearrangement uses TRBV29-1 and TRBJ2-1; TRBD2 matches at 8 bases. This CDR3 comprises 14 residues. The germline V gene has CDR1 SQVTM and CDR2 ANQGSEA. V shed 4 bases and J 5 bases; nucleotides not matched to a gene: 7. DNA of the CDR3: TGCAGCGTTGGGGCGGGAGGACCCAACAATGAGCAGTTCTTC. It is translated as CSVGAGGPNNEQFF.

This clonotype was recorded at least ten times. This chain connects TRBV5-1 to TRBJ2-1; 12 positions agree with TRBD2. From germline, CDR1 is SGHRS and CDR2 YFSETQ. The CDR3 runs to 15 residues. J was trimmed by 5 bases and V by 3 bases; bases with no gene match: 3. Written as DNA, the CDR3 is TGCGCCAGCAGCTCGGGGACTAGCGGGCACAATGAGCAGTTCTTC. This gives the protein CASSSGTSGHNEQFF. Using reference TRBV5-1 and TRBJ2-1 for the parts outside the CDR3, the full variable domain is KAGVTQTPRYLIKTRGQQVTLSCSPISGHRSVSWYQQTPGQGLQFLFEYFSETQRNKGNFPGRFSGRQFSNSRSEMNVSTLELGDSALYLCASSSGTSGHNEQFFGPGTRLTVL.

The table lists this clonotype with many counts. The chain combines TRBV7-9 with TRBJ2-3; no definite D call. V was trimmed by 1 base and J by 6 bases, leaving 5 bases between them. CDR1 is SEHNR and CDR2 is FQNEAQ in the germline V gene (reference sequence). The CDR3 consists of 12 residues. The CDR3 DNA reads TGTGCCAGCAGCTTAGTTGGTGATACGCAGTATTTT. Protein sequence: CASSLVGDTQYF.

This clonotype has a handful of counts. V usage is TRBV11-2 and J usage is TRBJ2-3; 7 nucleotides align to TRBD2. Germline lookup yields CDR1 SGHAT and CDR2 FQNNGV. The V and J ends lost 3 bases and 0 bases, in that order; junction bases with no gene match: 6. CDR3 length: 16 residues. The CDR3 is CASSFRGSASTDTQYF. CDR3 DNA: TGTGCCAGCAGCTTCCGCGGGAGTGCTAGCACAGATACGCAGTATTTT.

This clonotype appeared many times. This chain links TRBV7-9 with TRBJ2-1; 10 bases map to TRBD1. CDR1 is SEHNR and CDR2 is FQNEAQ in the germline V gene (reference sequence). After removal of 4 bases from V and 4 bases from J, the junction contained 7 bases not matched to a gene. CDR3 length equals 16 residues. The CDR3 DNA reads TGTGCCAGCAGCTCGCCGGGACAGGGGCTTTACAATGAGCAGTTCTTC. This sequence encodes CASSSPGQGLYNEQFF.

This clonotype showed up just a few times. The V and J genes are TRBV12-3 or TRBV12-4 and TRBJ2-7; the match to TRBD2 covers 8 bases. With 9 bases clipped from V and 3 bases from J, the junction kept 4 bases outside the gene matches. This CDR3 is built from 12 residues. The CDR3 protein is CASRREGYEQYF. CDR3 sequence (DNA): TGTGCCAGTCGACGGGAGGGCTACGAGCAGTACTTC.

This clonotype was recorded many times. The V call is TRBV25-1, the J call TRBJ1-2; D is perhaps TRBD1 (6 bases). CDR3 size: 14 residues. Trimming took off 3 bases at V and 6 bases at J, with 14 bases between the two ends. The germline gives CDR1 MGHDK, CDR2 SYGVNS. The CDR3, as DNA: TGTGCCAGCAGTGACAGGGAGGGGGTGCATGGCTACACCTTC. As protein: CASSDREGVHGYTF.

The sample holds a few counts of this clonotype. The chain has TRBV20-1 and TRBJ2-5; D tentatively fits TRBD1 or TRBD2 (5 bases each). The germline V and J ends were trimmed by 7 bases and 9 bases, with 18 bases remaining between them. This CDR3 is 12 amino acids long. Germline lookup yields CDR1 DFQATT and CDR2 SNEGSKA (reference sequence). The CDR3 region is CSVGSGQGAQYF. As DNA, the CDR3 is TGCAGTGTGGGGTCGGGGCAAGGGGCCCAGTACTTC.

There are many counts of this clonotype. The gene calls are TRBV4-2 and TRBJ1-2, with D unresolved. Trimming took off 0 bases at V and 2 bases at J, with 7 bases between the two ends. This CDR3 contains 14 residues. The germline V gene has CDR1 LGHNA and CDR2 YNFKEQ. This chain's CDR3 is CASSQDLENYGYTF. CDR3 in DNA: TGTGCCAGCAGCCAAGATTTGGAGAACTATGGCTACACCTTC.